This T cell receptor (beta chain) was identified during a study of T cell responses to AZD1222 COVID-19 vaccine. Study-level information: Pooling covered second doses at about 4 or about 12 weeks. The study, taken as a whole, reports: There were vaccine-associated CD4 TCRs across spike, dominant at 160-218 and 743-854. Donors were largely white British and mainly female; clonal diversity was possibly underestimated. Close to half of all spike-specific TCRs reportedly target regions of the variants that are unmutated.

The germline gives CDR1 MNHEY, CDR2 SMNVEV (reference sequence). There are 14 residues in the CDR3. V lost 3 bases to trimming and J lost 5 bases, with 13 bases between them. Only in-frame clones appear in the TCRdb table, and some are missing; sequencing was by immunoSEQ multiplex PCR. The table includes 95,000 to 150,000 clones, approximately 85% detected once. In regard to this clone: Its antigen is not identified.

The chain employs TRBV27 and TRBJ2-5, with unresolved D. Specimen: peripheral blood, collected on day 0 of AZD1222 vaccination. The source is an adult in good health. CDR3 amino acids: CASSFYGRGETQYF. The CDR3 region has the DNA TGTGCCAGCAGTTTCTACGGACGTGGGGAGACCCAGTACTTC.